There are many counts of the clone carrying this T cell receptor beta chain. Antigen specificity is unknown. This record comes from a study of T cells after yellow fever vaccination. Whole-study findings and limits: There was a possibility that FACS-sorted repertoires contained abundant clonotypes contaminating from the bulk population. Secondary responses were weaker yet peaked faster, day 5 versus 15. Detected again after the booster were most primary-vaccination clones, at nearly 97% CD4 and 88% CD8.

CDR1 and CDR2 from the germline V gene are SGHVS and FNYEAQ. V shed 1 base and J shed 5 bases, with 12 bases lying between them. The CDR3 has 15 residues. In TCRdb, the 5' RACE reads were re-called with MiXCR into one record per CDR3 protein. The table includes approximately 300,000 distinct CDR3 sequences, roughly 8.7% detected once. V gene TRBV7-6 combines with J gene TRBJ2-1; D may be TRBD2 (6 bases). The sequence was collected from a man younger than 35 who received the YFV17D yellow fever vaccine. This specimen was PBMCs, taken on the day of the first yellow fever vaccination. CDR3 residues: CASSLVPGGDNEQFF. CDR3 coding DNA: TGTGCCAGCAGCTTAGTACCGGGCGGGGACAATGAGCAGTTCTTC. Supplemented by reference TRBV7-6 and TRBJ2-1, the full variable domain reads GAGVSQSPRYKVTKRGQDVALRCDPISGHVSLYWYRQALGQGPEFLTYFNYEAQQDKSGLPNDRFSAERPEGSISTLTIQRTEQRDSAMYRCASSLVPGGDNEQFFGPGTRLTVL.